These 18 T cell receptor beta chains share one sample of origin, sequenced in a study of T-cell memory formation after mild COVID-19. TCRdb redid the calling of the 5' RACE reads with MiXCR, one entry per CDR3 protein. The sample records fewer than 140,000 distinct CDR3 sequences, 12% being singletons. Sequencing was done on a sample of PBMCs or a T cell subset sorted from them (not recorded which). These receptors all come from an adult woman who had mild COVID-19 (a few samples of this study predate the infection). Cell type and time point are not known.

The chain couples TRBV4-2 to TRBJ2-1; 10 nucleotides line up with TRBD2. V lost 0 bases to trimming and J lost 3 bases; unmatched junction nucleotides: 8. The CDR3 contains 18 residues. In germline, CDR1 is LGHNA, CDR2 YNFKEQ. The CDR3 spells CASSQDIRLAGVYNEQFF. CDR3 DNA sequence: TGTGCCAGCAGCCAAGACATTAGGCTAGCGGGAGTCTACAATGAGCAGTTCTTC.

This clonotype was picked up many times. The rearrangement uses TRBV7-9 and TRBJ2-7, with 11 bases lining up with TRBD2. After removal of 5 bases from V and 0 bases from J, the junction contained 3 bases not matched to a gene. CDR1 and CDR2 (germline): SEHNR, FQNEAQ (reference sequence). The CDR3 runs 15 residues. CDR3 sequence: CASSMGTSGSYEQYF. DNA for the CDR3: TGTGCCAGCAGCATGGGGACTAGCGGCTCCTACGAGCAGTACTTC. The full variable domain, its missing parts supplied by reference TRBV7-9 and TRBJ2-7, is DTGVSQNPRHKITKRGQNVTFRCDPISEHNRLYWYRQTLGQGPEFLTYFQNEAQLEKSRLLSDRFSAERPKGSFSTLEIQRTEQGDSAMYLCASSMGTSGSYEQYFGPGTRLTVT.

The V gene is TRBV24-1, the J gene TRBJ2-3; D is tentatively TRBD1 or TRBD2 (7 bases each). The germline gives CDR1 KGHDR, CDR2 SFDVKD. The CDR3 is 13 amino acids. V lost 6 bases to trimming and J lost 4 bases, with 10 bases between them. The CDR3 loop reads CATSSGGADTQYF. The CDR3 region has the DNA TGTGCCACCAGTTCAGGGGGGGCAGATACGCAGTATTTT.

The chain carries TRBV2 and TRBJ2-7, with 9 bases that match TRBD1. Germline V gene lookup returns CDR1 SNHLY and CDR2 FYNNEI. Unmatched junction bases numbered 0, after V lost 4 bases and J lost 2 bases. The CDR3 covers 13 residues. CDR3: CASSGQGAYEQYF. CDR3 coding DNA: TGTGCCAGCAGTGGACAGGGGGCCTACGAGCAGTACTTC.

Many counts were recorded for this clonotype. The chain carries TRBV29-1 and TRBJ2-7, with TRBD2 matching over 11 bases. Germline V lookup: CDR1 SQVTM, CDR2 ANQGSEA. The V and J ends lost 2 bases and 3 bases, in that order; junction bases with no gene match: 6. The CDR3 loop spans 15 amino acids. DNA for the CDR3: TGCAGCGTTGAATTGGAACTAGCGGGAGACTACGAGCAGTACTTC. It yields the protein CSVELELAGDYEQYF.

This clonotype was counted at least ten times. The CDR3 reads CASSLIGGGSYNEQFF. The DNA of the CDR3 is TGTGCCAGCAGCTTAATTGGCGGGGGATCCTACAATGAGCAGTTCTTC. This sequence joins TRBV7-8 and TRBJ2-1; 7 bases agree with TRBD2. In germline, CDR1 is SGHVS, CDR2 FQNEAQ. The CDR3 extends over 16 amino acids. V was clipped by 2 bases and J by 1 base; unmatched bases: 5.

This clonotype has a count of ten or more. The rearrangement uses TRBV6-2 or TRBV6-3 and TRBJ2-3; TRBD2 matches at 12 bases. The CDR3 consists of 16 residues. CDR1 and CDR2 from the germline V gene are MNHEY and SVGEGT. Trimming at V came to 5 bases and at J to 3 bases, leaving 6 bases not matched to a gene. The CDR3 loop is CASSEIGTSGTDTQYF. Here the CDR3 DNA reads TGTGCCAGCAGTGAAATCGGGACTAGCGGGACAGATACGCAGTATTTT.

This sequence joins TRBV6-1 and TRBJ2-7; TRBD1 or TRBD2 may be the D gene (5 bases each). V was shortened by 1 base and J by 2 bases, with 9 bases between the two germline ends. This CDR3 is built from 14 residues. CDR1 and CDR2 (germline): MNHNS, SASEGT. CDR3 residues: CASSEGWGTYEQYF. In DNA form, the CDR3 reads TGTGCCAGCAGTGAAGGGTGGGGGACCTACGAGCAGTACTTC.

V is TRBV29-1 and J is TRBJ2-3; 7 nucleotides agree with TRBD2. The CDR3 has 14 residues. V shed 6 bases and J 3 bases; nucleotides not matched to a gene: 9. Germline lookup yields CDR1 SQVTM and CDR2 ANQGSEA. CDR3 coding DNA: TGCAGCGTAAGGACTAGTGACGGGACAGATACGCAGTATTTT. Protein sequence: CSVRTSDGTDTQYF.

This clonotype was seen a handful of times. The chain uses TRBV11-2 and TRBJ2-3; 9 positions agree with TRBD2. The CDR3 extends over 12 amino acids. With 5 bases clipped from V and 10 bases from J, the junction kept 4 bases outside the gene matches. Germline V gene lookup returns CDR1 SGHAT and CDR2 FQNNGV. This chain's CDR3 is CASSPSGEAQYF. DNA of the CDR3: TGTGCCAGCAGCCCTAGCGGGGAGGCGCAGTATTTT.

The J gene is TRBJ2-1, the V gene TRBV12-3 or TRBV12-4; 10 bases match TRBD2. The CDR3 runs 20 residues. Trimming cost V 3 bases and J 1 base; bases outside gene matches: 15. The CDR3 loop reads CASSFGSSGGRIPSYNEQFF. CDR3 DNA: TGTGCCAGCAGTTTTGGGTCTAGCGGGGGTCGCATCCCATCCTACAATGAGCAGTTCTTC.

The gene calls are TRBV6-6 and TRBJ2-7, with TRBD2 matching over 7 bases. This CDR3 comprises 17 residues. CDR1 is MNHNY, CDR2 SVGAGI, per germline (reference sequence). V was pared by 0 bases and J by 3 bases, with 11 bases of the junction left unmatched. The CDR3 nucleotides are TGTGCCAGCAGTTACTCGAATGGGCCGGGGAGGGTCTACGAGCAGTACTTC. This encodes CASSYSNGPGRVYEQYF.

This rearrangement joins TRBV10-3 to TRBJ2-1, with TRBD2 matching over 7 bases. V was pared by 2 bases and J by 1 base, with 5 bases of the junction left unmatched. CDR1 ENHRY and CDR2 SYGVKD come from the germline V gene. This CDR3 has 16 residues. The CDR3 region has the DNA TGTGCCATCAGTGAGAAGGGCGGGGGATCCTACAATGAGCAGTTCTTC. Translation: CAISEKGGGSYNEQFF.

In its sample, this clonotype was seen a few times. The J gene is TRBJ2-3, the V gene TRBV24-1; 10 bases line up with TRBD2. V trimming: 2 bases; J trimming: 4 bases; junction bases outside the gene matches: 5. The CDR3 spans 16 residues. CDR1 KGHDR and CDR2 SFDVKD come from the germline V gene. CDR3 DNA sequence: TGTGCCACCAGTGATTGGACTAGCGGCGGGGCAGATACGCAGTATTTT. Translation gives CATSDWTSGGADTQYF.

This chain links TRBV3-1 with TRBJ2-1; 12 bases align to TRBD2. V lost 4 bases to trimming and J lost 1 base; unmatched junction nucleotides: 8. Germline lookup yields CDR1 LGHDT and CDR2 YNNKEL (reference sequence). The CDR3 totals 18 residues. The CDR3 DNA is TGTGCCAGCAGCCTACTGACTAGCGGGAGAGGGTCCTACAATGAGCAGTTCTTC. Translated: CASSLLTSGRGSYNEQFF.

This clonotype qualifies as medium-sized. This rearrangement joins TRBV11-2 to TRBJ2-7, with 9 bases that match TRBD2. CDR3 length: 15 amino acids. The J segment lost 5 bases and the V segment lost 4 bases, leaving 9 bases of the junction unmatched. CDR1 is SGHAT, CDR2 FQNNGV, per germline. The CDR3 bases are TGTGCCAGCAGCTCACCTATAGCGGGAGTCCACGAGCAGTACTTC. Translated: CASSSPIAGVHEQYF.

This clonotype was detected a few times. This sequence joins TRBV20-1 and TRBJ2-5; 10 bases map to TRBD1. The CDR3 has 14 residues. Trimming removed 5 bases from V and 0 bases from J; junction bases left unmatched: 3. The V gene's germline CDR1 is DFQATT and CDR2 SNEGSKA (reference sequence). CDR3 region: CSAGTGVNQETQYF. The CDR3 DNA follows: TGCAGTGCTGGGACAGGGGTCAACCAAGAGACCCAGTACTTC.

This clonotype appeared a few times. V and J are TRBV5-5 and TRBJ2-3; possible D gene TRBD2, 7 bases. Trimming took off 4 bases at V and 0 bases at J, with 12 bases between the two ends. The germline V gene encodes CDR1 SGHKS and CDR2 YYEKEE (reference sequence). This CDR3 is 15 amino acids long. CDR3 protein: CASSGGATSTDTQYF. The CDR3 coding sequence is TGTGCCAGCAGCGGGGGGGCCACTAGCACAGATACGCAGTATTTT.